The sequence of this TCR beta chain was determined in a study of blood T cell repertoires in COVID-19. Study-wide context: Material from acute and convalescent COVID-19 was sourced from the United States, Italy and Spain.

This clone is a singleton in its sample. J gave up 5 bases and V 4 bases, and 13 bases lay outside the gene matches. The CDR3 has 17 amino acids. Germline loops: CDR1 LGHNA, CDR2 YNFKEQ. Measured with immunoSEQ multiplex PCR; TCRdb has only the in-frame clones, and not every one. The sample has a few hundred thousand clones, 86% seen once; the top ten hold 2% to 2.5%. The TCR sequence derives from a woman aged 50 to 60 with acute or convalescent COVID-19. The rearrangement uses TRBV4-2 and TRBJ2-1; TRBD1 aligns across 8 bases. The sample taken for sequencing was peripheral blood. The CDR3 protein is CASSPSPGGWVDNEQFF. The CDR3 nucleotides are TGTGCCAGCAGCCCGAGTCCAGGGGGCTGGGTGGACAATGAGCAGTTCTTC.